This T cell receptor beta chain was observed in a study of identical twins. TCRdb re-called the 5' RACE reads through MiXCR, storing one row per CDR3 protein. The sample gives about 720,000 distinct CDR3 sequences, around a sixth of which show up once; approximately 14% is in the top ten. This clonotype came up a few times. In addition, the sample was reused for a study of T cells expressing NK-cell markers.

This receptor was identified in a woman aged 18-30 years in good health. Specimen: PBMCs.

Written as DNA, the CDR3 is TGCGCCAGCAGCGAACCGGGACAGGGCACAGATACGCAGTATTTT. This codes for CASSEPGQGTDTQYF. The V gene is TRBV5-1, the J gene TRBJ2-3; 8 bases match TRBD1. The V and J ends lost 4 bases and 1 base, in that order; junction bases with no gene match: 5. CDR1 is SGHRS, CDR2 YFSETQ, per germline. The CDR3 covers 15 residues.